These T cell receptor beta chains were read from a single sample in a study of cytomegalovirus exposure and HLA in healthy donors. Assay used: immunoSEQ multiplex PCR; TCRdb lists only in-frame clones, some missing. The table records roughly 200,000 clones, roughly 72% of them present only once. The specimen was PBMCs. These receptor sequences come from a man aged 25-40 years in good health and CMV-seronegative. The CDR3 runs from the conserved cysteine through the conserved F or W. The D gene is left open where the match is weak. Clone size, where shown, is once, few, many, or a class for clones that have expanded.

J,V,D,size,CDR3,DNA
TRBJ2-3,TRBV7-3,TRBD2,.,CASSLREGLAGTDTQYF,TGTGCCAGCAGCTTAAGAGAGGGACTAGCGGGCACAGATACGCAGTATTTT
TRBJ2-7,TRBV6-5,.,.,CASRYRREHEQYF,TGTGCCAGCAGGTATCGCAGGGAACACGAGCAGTACTTC
TRBJ1-1,TRBV21-1,.,.,CASSKEGSGCCRAFF,TGTGCCAGCAGCAAAGAGGGTTCAGGGTGTTGTCGGGCTTTCTTT
TRBJ2-6,TRBV15,TRBD1,.,CATSGGTGLSGANVLTF,TGTGCCACCAGCGGGGGGACAGGGCTCTCTGGGGCCAACGTCCTGACTTTC
TRBJ2-4,TRBV2,.,.,CASSEEEENIQYF,TGTGCCAGCAGTGAAGAGGAGGAAAACATTCAGTACTTC
TRBJ2-1,TRBV29-1,TRBD1,.,CSAKAIGDRNNEQFF,TGCAGCGCCAAAGCTATAGGGGACAGAAACAATGAGCAGTTCTTC
TRBJ2-7,TRBV30,TRBD1,.,CAWSPAGGNNEQYF,TGTGCCTGGAGTCCGGCAGGGGGAAACAACGAGCAGTACTTC
TRBJ2-7,TRBV5-1,TRBD1,.,CASSLNGQVTYEQYF,TGCGCCAGCAGCTTAAATGGACAGGTGACCTACGAGCAGTACTTC
TRBJ1-2,TRBV6-7,.,.,CASRRQCGNCVVGLDGYTF,TGTGCCAGCAGGAGACAGTGCGGAAATTGTGTGGTTGGTTTGGATGGCTACACCTTC
TRBJ1-1,TRBV9,TRBD1,few,CASSVGTGVLNTEAFF,TGTGCCAGCAGCGTTGGGACAGGGGTTCTGAACACTGAAGCTTTCTTT
TRBJ1-1,TRBV25-1,TRBD1,.,CASSGFGSGGANTEAFF,TGTGCCAGCAGTGGATTCGGCTCAGGGGGCGCGAACACTGAAGCTTTCTTT
TRBJ1-4,TRBV10-3,.,.,CAISVRPGDASTNEKLFF,TGTGCCATCAGTGTTCGCCCGGGAGACGCTTCAACTAATGAAAAACTGTTTTTT
TRBJ2-7,TRBV5-6,TRBD1,many,CASSLGTGTGVNEQYF,TGTGCCAGCAGCTTGGGGACCGGGACAGGGGTGAACGAGCAGTACTTC
TRBJ1-4,TRBV27,.,.,CASSFLGGINEKLFF,TGTGCCAGCAGTTTTTTAGGGGGAATTAATGAAAAACTGTTTTTT
TRBJ2-3,TRBV4-1,.,once,CASSQEAQRFTDTQYF,TGCGCCAGCAGCCAAGAAGCCCAGCGGTTTACAGATACGCAGTATTTT
TRBJ1-5,TRBV19,.,few,CASSNDWNQPQHF,TGTGCCAGTAGTAACGACTGGAATCAGCCCCAGCATTTT
TRBJ1-2,TRBV7-9,.,once,CASSPPLQSNYGYTF,TGTGCCAGCAGCCCGCCGCTCCAGTCCAACTATGGCTACACCTTC
TRBJ1-1,TRBV4-1,.,once,CASSPYSVGDTEAFF,TGCGCCAGCAGCCCATACTCGGTGGGAGACACTGAAGCTTTCTTT
TRBJ2-7,TRBV2,TRBD1,.,CASSEPRQGTYEQYF,TGTGCCAGCAGTGAACCGCGACAGGGGACCTACGAGCAGTACTTC
TRBJ2-2,TRBV19,.,few,CASSIPQGAGELFF,TGTGCCAGTAGTATACCTCAGGGTGCCGGGGAGCTGTTTTTT
TRBJ2-1,TRBV5-4,TRBD2,.,CASSNPNSGIYNEQFF,TGTGCCAGCAGCAATCCCAATAGCGGGATATACAATGAGCAGTTCTTC
TRBJ1-1,TRBV30,.,.,CAWSVTGSTEAFF,TGTGCCTGGAGTGTAACGGGTTCCACTGAAGCTTTCTTT
TRBJ2-1,TRBV11-2,TRBD2,.,CASSPGLETGNEQFF,TGTGCCAGCAGCCCGGGACTAGAGACTGGCAATGAGCAGTTCTTC
TRBJ2-1,TRBV29-1,TRBD2,.,CNSGRVGGRSKRLENEQFF,TGCAACTCCGGGAGGGTGGGGGGAAGGTCCAAGCGGTTGGAAAATGAGCAGTTCTTC
TRBJ2-5,TRBV28,.,.,CASRGPSTTGLQETQYF,TGTGCCAGCAGAGGACCCTCCACAACAGGGTTACAAGAGACCCAGTACTTC
TRBJ2-2,TRBV2,TRBD1,.,CAGGGQGVTGELFF,TGTGCCGGCGGGGGACAGGGGGTCACCGGGGAGCTGTTTTTT